The 4 T cell receptor beta chains below come from one sample, sequenced in a study of T cells in Graves' hyperthyroidism and ophthalmopathy. RNA transcripts were the template for amplifying TCR beta CDR3 regions. The primer set for the first-round RT-PCR of the TCR CDR3 was HTBI. MiXCR was run by TCRdb on the multiplex PCR reads, yielding one entry per CDR3 protein. Of some 350,000 distinct CDR3 sequences in the sample, 20% to 25% were seen once. Sequenced material: blood. These TCRs come from a man aged 50 to 60 with Graves' hyperthyroidism.

This clonotype was recorded many times. This chain links TRBV28 with TRBJ2-5, with a possible D match to TRBD2 (5 bases). Germline V gene data show CDR1 as MDHEN and CDR2 as SYDVKM. The CDR3 has 15 amino acids. Trimming took off 7 bases at V and 4 bases at J, with 19 bases between the two ends. CDR3 loop: CASKHLLAGSETQYF. Written as DNA, the CDR3 is TGTGCCAGCAAACACCTCCTAGCAGGTTCAGAGACCCAGTACTTC.

This clonotype was seen a few times. This rearrangement joins TRBV6-1 to TRBJ2-1, with D possibly matching TRBD2 (6 bases). V was pared by 6 bases and J by 10 bases, with 13 bases between. CDR3 length equals 12 residues. Germline V gives CDR1 MNHNS, CDR2 SASEGT. CDR3 in amino acids: CASREGEGEQFF. Here the CDR3 DNA reads TGTGCCAGCAGGGAGGGAGAGGGCGAGCAGTTCTTC.

The J gene is TRBJ2-4, the V gene TRBV20-1; D is ambiguous. V was shortened by 3 bases and J by 0 bases, with 6 bases between the two germline ends. CDR3 size: 13 residues. Germline V gene lookup returns CDR1 DFQATT and CDR2 SNEGSKA (reference sequence). CDR3 DNA: TGCAGTGCTAGCGCTTTAGCCAAAAACATTCAGTACTTC. Translated, it gives CSASALAKNIQYF.

This clonotype occurred many times. This chain joins TRBV11-2 and TRBJ2-1, with TRBD2 identical over 9 bases. The CDR3 totals 18 residues. The germline gives CDR1 SGHAT, CDR2 FQNNGV. Trimming cost V 0 bases and J 8 bases; bases outside gene matches: 14. CDR3 DNA: TGTGCCAGCAGCTTAGATCGGTGGGCTAGCGGGAAGAGGGATGAGCAGTTCTTC. Translating it yields CASSLDRWASGKRDEQFF.